This T cell receptor beta chain was recorded in a study of vaccination effects on CD4 cells after COVID-19. Clones were sequenced by immunoSEQ multiplex PCR, and TCRdb holds only the in-frame ones, with some missing. Of roughly 64,000 clones listed, about two thirds are singletons. General study findings and limits: Following vaccination, convalescents' spike-reactive clones were mostly new ones induced by the vaccine. Clonal contraction was marked in infection- and vaccine-induced clones late after vaccination.

This CDR3 has 13 residues. Trimming removed 8 bases at V and 0 bases at J, with 8 bases between. Of note for this clone: The antigen remains undetermined.

It was after approximately 10 days of culture that CD4+ T cells were isolated. SARS-CoV-2 infection was confirmed by PCR in the person between March and December 2020. This specimen was CD4+ T cells from PBMCs cultured without peptide, taken before COVID-19 vaccination. This sequence was found in a human donor who had a prior SARS-CoV-2 infection. The V gene is TRBV12-3 or TRBV12-4, the J gene TRBJ1-3, with D unresolved. CDR3 in DNA: TGTGCCAGCCGGATTATCTCTGGAAACACCATATATTTT. Translation gives CASRIISGNTIYF.